These T cell receptor beta chains were read from a single sample in a study of T cell responses to AZD1222 COVID-19 vaccine. Assay used: immunoSEQ multiplex PCR; TCRdb lists only in-frame clones, some missing. The repertoire holds 100,000 or so clones, just over 90% seen once, with about 1.5% in the top ten. This specimen consisted of peripheral blood, obtained on day 0 of AZD1222 vaccination. These receptors all stem from an adult in good health. Each CDR3 is given with its conserved first and last residue. D genes are given only for firm matches. The size entry is marked missing in some rows and otherwise reads once, few, many or a size class.

j_call: TRBJ1-1
d_call: NA
v_call: TRBV7-9
clone_size: NA
cdr3_nt: TGTGCCAGCAGCTCGTCCCGGGGGGCGAACACTGAAGCTTTCTTT
cdr3_aa: CASSSSRGANTEAFF

j_call: TRBJ2-5
d_call: NA
v_call: TRBV28
clone_size: NA
cdr3_nt: TGTGCCAGCAAAAGAGTCCCCGGGGAGACCCAGTACTTC
cdr3_aa: CASKRVPGETQYF

j_call: TRBJ1-2
d_call: NA
v_call: TRBV29-1
clone_size: NA
cdr3_nt: TGCAGCGTTGTTCGGTCGGGCTATGGCTACACCTTC
cdr3_aa: CSVVRSGYGYTF

j_call: TRBJ1-6
d_call: NA
v_call: TRBV14
clone_size: few
cdr3_nt: TGTGCCAGCAGCCAAGATTGGGCATCCTATAATTCACCCCTCCACTTT
cdr3_aa: CASSQDWASYNSPLHF

j_call: TRBJ2-7
d_call: NA
v_call: TRBV5-6
clone_size: few
cdr3_nt: TGTGCCAGCAGCTTGGGTCTGAAGTCCTACGAGCAGTACTTC
cdr3_aa: CASSLGLKSYEQYF

j_call: TRBJ1-4
d_call: TRBD1
v_call: TRBV2
clone_size: NA
cdr3_nt: TGTGCCAGTCAAGTGACAGGGTCTAATGAAAAACTGTTTTTT
cdr3_aa: CASQVTGSNEKLFF

j_call: TRBJ1-2
d_call: NA
v_call: TRBV5-1
clone_size: NA
cdr3_nt: TGCGCCAGCAGCTTGGATGGAGCCATTTTAAGCTATGGCTACACCTTC
cdr3_aa: CASSLDGAILSYGYTF

j_call: TRBJ1-6
d_call: NA
v_call: TRBV10-3
clone_size: NA
cdr3_nt: TGTGCCATCAGTGAGTCGATCGTGGGGTCACCCCTCCACTTT
cdr3_aa: CAISESIVGSPLHF

j_call: TRBJ1-5
d_call: NA
v_call: TRBV6-1
clone_size: NA
cdr3_nt: TGTGCCAGCAGTGGCCCCCCTTACGGGTTCAATCAGCCCCAGCATTTT
cdr3_aa: CASSGPPYGFNQPQHF

j_call: TRBJ1-1
d_call: NA
v_call: TRBV24-1
clone_size: NA
cdr3_nt: TGTGCCACCAGTGATGCAGGGACGAAAGCTTTCTTT
cdr3_aa: CATSDAGTKAFF

j_call: TRBJ2-2
d_call: NA
v_call: TRBV6-5
clone_size: NA
cdr3_nt: TGTGGCTCCAGGAGCAACACCGGGGAGCTGTTTTTT
cdr3_aa: CGSRSNTGELFF